The clone carrying this T cell receptor beta chain occurred many times. Its matching antigen is unknown. The template was RNA from unsorted bulk tissue. Between August and November 2014, newly diagnosed, chemotherapy-naive lung cancer patients underwent thoracic surgery in China. A modified ARM-PCR protocol with three rounds of nested PCR amplified TCRbeta. TCRdb redid the calling of the multiplex PCR reads with MiXCR, one entry per CDR3 protein. The table has 100,000 to 150,000 distinct CDR3 sequences, about 66% seen once. The CDR3 consists of 16 residues. V dropped 5 bases and J dropped 5 bases, with 21 bases sitting between them. Germline V gene sequence: CDR1 SEHNR, CDR2 FQNEAQ (reference sequence). The record originates from a study of tumor and adjacent non-tumor tissue in lung cancer. The study's findings and limits: Compared with tumor, normal lung showed significantly lower TCR diversity.

The clonotype comes from a man aged 25-45 years with non-small cell lung cancer. The gene calls are TRBV7-9 and TRBJ2-5; D uncertain. The sample was lung tumor tissue. The chain's CDR3 is CASSLDGLGYKETQYF. CDR3 in DNA: TGTGCCAGCAGCCTAGACGGCCTAGGCTATAAGGAGACCCAGTACTTC.